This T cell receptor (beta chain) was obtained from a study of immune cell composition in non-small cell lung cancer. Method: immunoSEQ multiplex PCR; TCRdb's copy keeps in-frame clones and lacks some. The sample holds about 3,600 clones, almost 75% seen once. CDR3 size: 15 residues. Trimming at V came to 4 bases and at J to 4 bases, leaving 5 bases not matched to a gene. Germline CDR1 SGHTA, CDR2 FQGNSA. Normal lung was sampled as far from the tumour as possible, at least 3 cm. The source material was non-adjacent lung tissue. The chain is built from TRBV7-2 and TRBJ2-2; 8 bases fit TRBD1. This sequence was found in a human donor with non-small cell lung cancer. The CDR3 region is CASSSWTGLTGELFF. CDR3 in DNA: TGTGCCAGCAGCTCGTGGACAGGGCTCACCGGGGAGCTGTTTTTT.